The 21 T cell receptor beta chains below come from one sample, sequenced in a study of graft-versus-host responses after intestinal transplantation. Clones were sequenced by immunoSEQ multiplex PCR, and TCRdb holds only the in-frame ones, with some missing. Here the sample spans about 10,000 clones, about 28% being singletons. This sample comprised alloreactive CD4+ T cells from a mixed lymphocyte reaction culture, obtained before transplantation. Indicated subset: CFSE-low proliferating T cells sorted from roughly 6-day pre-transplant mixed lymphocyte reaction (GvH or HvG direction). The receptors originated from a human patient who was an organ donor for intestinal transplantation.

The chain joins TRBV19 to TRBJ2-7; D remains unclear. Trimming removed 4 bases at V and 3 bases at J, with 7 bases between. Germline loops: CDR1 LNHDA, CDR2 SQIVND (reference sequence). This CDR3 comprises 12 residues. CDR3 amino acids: CASSSLGYEQYF. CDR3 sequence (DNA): TGTGCCAGTAGTAGCCTAGGCTACGAGCAGTACTTC.

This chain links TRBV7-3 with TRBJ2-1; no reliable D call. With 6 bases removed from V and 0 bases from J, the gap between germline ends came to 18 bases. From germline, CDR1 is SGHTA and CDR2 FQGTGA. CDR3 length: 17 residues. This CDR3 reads CASSPMGPASSYNEQFF. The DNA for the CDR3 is TGTGCCAGCAGTCCTATGGGTCCGGCAAGCTCCTACAATGAGCAGTTCTTC.

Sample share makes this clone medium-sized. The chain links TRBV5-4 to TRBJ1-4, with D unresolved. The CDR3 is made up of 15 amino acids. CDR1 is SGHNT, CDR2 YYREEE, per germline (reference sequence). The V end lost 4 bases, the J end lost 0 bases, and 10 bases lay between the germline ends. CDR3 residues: CASSPDFATNEKLFF. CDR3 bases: TGTGCCAGCAGCCCCGACTTTGCAACTAATGAAAAACTGTTTTTT.

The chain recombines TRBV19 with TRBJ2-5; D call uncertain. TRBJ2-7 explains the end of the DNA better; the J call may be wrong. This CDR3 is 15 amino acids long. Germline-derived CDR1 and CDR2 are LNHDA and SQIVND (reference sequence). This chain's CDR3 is CASSISGRFSYEQYF. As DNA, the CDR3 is TGTGCCAGTAGTATTTCAGGCAGGTTTTCCTACGAGCAGTACTTC.

CDR3 residues: CASAQQGSRSEAFF. The CDR3, as DNA: TGTGCTAGTGCCCAACAGGGGTCCCGCTCTGAAGCTTTCTTT. The rearrangement links TRBV12-5 to TRBJ1-1; 7 nucleotides agree with TRBD1. Germline V CDR1 and CDR2: LGHNT, FRNRAP. V trimming: 7 bases; J trimming: 6 bases; junction bases outside the gene matches: 11. The CDR3 covers 14 residues.

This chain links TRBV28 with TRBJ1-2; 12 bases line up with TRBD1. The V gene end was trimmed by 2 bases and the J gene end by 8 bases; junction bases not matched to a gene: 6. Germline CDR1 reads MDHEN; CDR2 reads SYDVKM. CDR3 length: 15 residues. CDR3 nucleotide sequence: TGTGCCAGCAGTTTAGGGACAGGGGGCGCTGGGGGCTACACCTTC. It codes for CASSLGTGGAGGYTF.

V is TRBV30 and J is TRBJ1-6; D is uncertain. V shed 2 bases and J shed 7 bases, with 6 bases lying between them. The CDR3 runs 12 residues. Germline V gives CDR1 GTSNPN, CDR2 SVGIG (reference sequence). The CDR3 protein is CAWSLLNSPLHF. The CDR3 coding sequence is TGTGCCTGGAGTCTGTTGAATTCACCCCTCCACTTT.

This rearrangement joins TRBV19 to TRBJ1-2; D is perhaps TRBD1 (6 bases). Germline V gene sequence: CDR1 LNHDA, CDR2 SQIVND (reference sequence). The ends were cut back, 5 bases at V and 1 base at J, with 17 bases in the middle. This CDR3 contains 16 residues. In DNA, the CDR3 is TGTGCCAGTAGTCGATTACTAAGGACAGATAACTATGGCTACACCTTC. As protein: CASSRLLRTDNYGYTF.

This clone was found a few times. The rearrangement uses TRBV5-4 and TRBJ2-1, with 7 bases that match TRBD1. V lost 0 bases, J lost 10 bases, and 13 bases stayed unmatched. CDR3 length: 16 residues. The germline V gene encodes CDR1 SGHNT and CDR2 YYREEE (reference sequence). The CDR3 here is CASSLGTGRPGYEQFF. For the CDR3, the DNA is TGTGCCAGCAGCTTGGGGACAGGCCGACCAGGTTACGAGCAGTTCTTC.

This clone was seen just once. CDR3 in amino acids: CASSSSGRGGDTEAFF. CDR3 bases: TGTGCCAGCAGTTCCTCAGGGAGGGGGGGTGACACTGAAGCTTTCTTT. The chain has TRBV28 and TRBJ1-1; D perhaps matches TRBD1 (6 bases). Between the trimmed V and J ends, which lost 4 bases and 3 bases, there was a span of 18 bases. Germline V gene lookup returns CDR1 MDHEN and CDR2 SYDVKM. The CDR3 covers 16 residues.

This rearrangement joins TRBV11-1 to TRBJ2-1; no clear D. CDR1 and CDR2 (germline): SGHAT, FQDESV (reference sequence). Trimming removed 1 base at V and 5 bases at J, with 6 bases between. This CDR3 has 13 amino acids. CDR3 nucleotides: TGTGCCAGCAGCTTAGGCAGACACAATGAGCAGTTCTTC. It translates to CASSLGRHNEQFF.

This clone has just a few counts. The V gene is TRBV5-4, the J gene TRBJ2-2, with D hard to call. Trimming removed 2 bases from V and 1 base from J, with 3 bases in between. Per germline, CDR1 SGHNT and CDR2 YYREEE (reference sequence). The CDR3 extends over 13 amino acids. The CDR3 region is CASSLGNTGELFF. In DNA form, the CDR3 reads TGTGCCAGCAGCTTAGGGAACACCGGGGAGCTGTTTTTT.

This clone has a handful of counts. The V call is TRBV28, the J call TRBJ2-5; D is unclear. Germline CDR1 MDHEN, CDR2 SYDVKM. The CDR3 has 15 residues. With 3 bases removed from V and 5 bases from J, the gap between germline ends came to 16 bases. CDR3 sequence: CASSFWSPMDETQYF. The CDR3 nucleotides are TGTGCCAGCAGTTTTTGGTCACCTATGGATGAGACCCAGTACTTC. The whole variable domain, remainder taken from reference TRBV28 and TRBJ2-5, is DVKVTQSSRYLVKRTGEKVFLECVQDMDHENMFWYRQDPGLGLRLIYFSYDVKMKEKGDIPEGYSVSREKKERFSLILESASTNQTSMYLCASSFWSPMDETQYFGPGTRLLVL.

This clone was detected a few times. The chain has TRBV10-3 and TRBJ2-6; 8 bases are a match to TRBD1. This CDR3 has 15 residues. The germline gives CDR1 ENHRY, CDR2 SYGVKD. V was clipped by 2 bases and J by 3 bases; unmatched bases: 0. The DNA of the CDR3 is TGTGCCATCAGTGAGGACAGGGGTGGGGCCAACGTCCTGACTTTC. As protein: CAISEDRGGANVLTF.

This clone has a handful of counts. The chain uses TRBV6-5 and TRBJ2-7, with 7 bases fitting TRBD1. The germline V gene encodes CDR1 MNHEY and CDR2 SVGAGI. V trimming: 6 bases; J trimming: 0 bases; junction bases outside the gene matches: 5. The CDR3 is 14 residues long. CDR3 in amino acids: CASSKTGYSYEQYF. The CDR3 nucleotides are TGTGCCAGCAGCAAGACAGGGTACTCCTACGAGCAGTACTTC.

The CDR3 DNA reads as TGTGCCAGCAGCTCCCAGACAGGGGGAACTAATGGCTACACCTTC. Its protein product is CASSSQTGGTNGYTF. The gene calls are TRBV11-2 and TRBJ1-2, with 9 bases matching TRBD1. Germline-derived CDR1 and CDR2 are SGHAT and FQNNGV. The CDR3 runs 15 residues. The J segment lost 6 bases and the V segment lost 4 bases, leaving 9 bases of the junction unmatched.

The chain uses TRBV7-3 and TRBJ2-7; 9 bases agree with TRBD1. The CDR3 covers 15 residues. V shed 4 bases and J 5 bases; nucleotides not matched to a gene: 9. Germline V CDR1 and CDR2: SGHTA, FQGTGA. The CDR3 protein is CASSSTGTGNDEQYF. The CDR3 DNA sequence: TGTGCCAGCAGCTCCACCGGGACAGGGAACGACGAGCAGTACTTC.

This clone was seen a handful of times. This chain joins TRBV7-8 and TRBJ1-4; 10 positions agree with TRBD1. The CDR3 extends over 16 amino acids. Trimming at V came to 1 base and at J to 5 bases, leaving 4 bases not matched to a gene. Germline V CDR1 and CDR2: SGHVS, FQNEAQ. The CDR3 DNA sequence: TGTGCCAGCAGCTTAGGGCTGGGACAGGGGAATGAAAAACTGTTTTTT. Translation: CASSLGLGQGNEKLFF.

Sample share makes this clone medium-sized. This chain's CDR3 is CASSDTGRNTGELFF. CDR3 bases: TGTGCCAGCTCGGACACGGGGCGGAACACCGGGGAGCTGTTTTTT. The rearrangement links TRBV18 to TRBJ2-2; D tentatively fits TRBD1 or TRBD2 (5 bases each). Between the trimmed V and J ends, which lost 6 bases and 1 base, there was a span of 12 bases. CDR3 length: 15 amino acids. Germline V gene sequence: CDR1 KGHSH, CDR2 LQKENI. Full variable domain (remainder filled in from reference TRBV18 and TRBJ2-2): NAGVMQNPRHLVRRRGQEARLRCSPMKGHSHVYWYRQLPEEGLKFMVYLQKENIIDESGMPKERFSAEFPKEGPSILRIQQVVRGDSAAYFCASSDTGRNTGELFFGEGSRLTVL.

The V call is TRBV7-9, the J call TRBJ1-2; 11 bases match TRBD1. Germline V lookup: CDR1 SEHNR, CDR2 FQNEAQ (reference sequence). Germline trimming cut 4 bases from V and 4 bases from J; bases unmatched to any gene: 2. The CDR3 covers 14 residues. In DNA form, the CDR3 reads TGTGCCAGCAGCTGGACAGGGGGCGCCTATGGCTACACCTTC. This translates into CASSWTGGAYGYTF.

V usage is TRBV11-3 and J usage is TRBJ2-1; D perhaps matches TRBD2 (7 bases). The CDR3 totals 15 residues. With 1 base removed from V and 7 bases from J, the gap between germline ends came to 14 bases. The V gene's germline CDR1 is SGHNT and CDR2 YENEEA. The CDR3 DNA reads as TGTGCCAGCAGCTTAGGACGGGGGGCTGGGAATGAGCAGTTCTTC. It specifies CASSLGRGAGNEQFF.